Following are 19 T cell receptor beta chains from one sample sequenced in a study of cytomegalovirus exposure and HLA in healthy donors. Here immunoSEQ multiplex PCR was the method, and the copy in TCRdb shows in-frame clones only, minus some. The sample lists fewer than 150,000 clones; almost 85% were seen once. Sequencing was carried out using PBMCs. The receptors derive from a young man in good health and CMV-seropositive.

CDR3 coding DNA: TGTGCCAGCAGTCAAGTCCGACAGGCTGAAGCTTTCTTT. Translating it yields CASSQVRQAEAFF. The chain carries TRBV6-1 and TRBJ1-1, with a possible D match to TRBD1 (6 bases). The CDR3 runs to 13 residues. The germline CDR1 and CDR2 sequences are MNHNS and SASEGT. Deletions cut 5 bases from V and 6 bases from J, with 13 bases between.

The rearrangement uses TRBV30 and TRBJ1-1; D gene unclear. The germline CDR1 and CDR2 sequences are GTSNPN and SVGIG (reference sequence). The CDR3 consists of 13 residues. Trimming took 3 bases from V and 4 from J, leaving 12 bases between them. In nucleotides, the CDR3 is TGTGCCTGGAGGGGCAGCCTAGCCACTGAAGCTTTCTTT. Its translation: CAWRGSLATEAFF.

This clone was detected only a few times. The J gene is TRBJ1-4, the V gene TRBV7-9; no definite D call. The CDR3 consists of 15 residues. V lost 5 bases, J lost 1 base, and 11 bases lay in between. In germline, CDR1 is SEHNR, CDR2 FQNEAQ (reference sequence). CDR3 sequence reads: CASSPGSKTNEKLFF. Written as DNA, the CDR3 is TGTGCCAGCAGCCCGGGAAGTAAAACTAATGAAAAACTGTTTTTT.

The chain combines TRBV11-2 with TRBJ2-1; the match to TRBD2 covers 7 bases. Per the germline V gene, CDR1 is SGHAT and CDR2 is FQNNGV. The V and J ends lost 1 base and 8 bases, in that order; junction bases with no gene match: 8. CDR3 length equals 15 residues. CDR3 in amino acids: CASSLARGDLYEQFF. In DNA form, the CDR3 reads TGTGCCAGCAGCTTAGCCCGGGGGGATCTGTATGAGCAGTTCTTC. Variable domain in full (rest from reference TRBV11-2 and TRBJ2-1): EAGVAQSPRYKIIEKRQSVAFWCNPISGHATLYWYQQILGQGPKLLIQFQNNGVVDDSQLPKDRFSAERLKGVDSTLKIQPAKLEDSAVYLCASSLARGDLYEQFFGPGTRLTVL.

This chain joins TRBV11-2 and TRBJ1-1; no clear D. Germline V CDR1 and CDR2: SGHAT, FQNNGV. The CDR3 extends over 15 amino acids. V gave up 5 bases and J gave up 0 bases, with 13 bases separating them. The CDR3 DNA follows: TGTGCCAGCAGCCCATGGACGGGGATGAACACTGAAGCTTTCTTT. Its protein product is CASSPWTGMNTEAFF.

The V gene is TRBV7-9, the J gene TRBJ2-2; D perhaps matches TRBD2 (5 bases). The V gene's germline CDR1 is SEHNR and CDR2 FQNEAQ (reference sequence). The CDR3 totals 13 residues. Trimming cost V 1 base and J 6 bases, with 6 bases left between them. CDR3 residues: CASSLGGSGELFF. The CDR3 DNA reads TGTGCCAGCAGCTTAGGAGGGTCCGGGGAGCTGTTTTTT.

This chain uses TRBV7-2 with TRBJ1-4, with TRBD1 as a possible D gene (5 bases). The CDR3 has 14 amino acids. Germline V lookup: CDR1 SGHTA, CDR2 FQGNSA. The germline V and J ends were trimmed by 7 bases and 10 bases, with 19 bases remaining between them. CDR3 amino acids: CASTPDLQRGKLFF. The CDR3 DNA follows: TGTGCCAGCACACCGGACCTTCAAAGGGGAAAACTGTTTTTT. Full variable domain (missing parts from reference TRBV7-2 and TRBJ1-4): GAGVSQSPSNKVTEKGKDVELRCDPISGHTALYWYRQSLGQGLEFLIYFQGNSAPDKSGLPSDRFSAERTGGSVSTLTIQRTQQEDSAVYLCASTPDLQRGKLFFGSGTQLSVL.

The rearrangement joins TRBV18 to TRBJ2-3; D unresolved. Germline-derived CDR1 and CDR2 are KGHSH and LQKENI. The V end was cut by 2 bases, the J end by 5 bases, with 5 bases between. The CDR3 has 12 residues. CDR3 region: CASSPILDTQYF. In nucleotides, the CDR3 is TGTGCCAGCTCACCAATCCTAGATACGCAGTATTTT.

CDR3 sequence reads: CAISGTENTGELFF. The CDR3 DNA is TGTGCCATCAGTGGGACAGAAAACACCGGGGAGCTGTTTTTT. The V call is TRBV10-3, the J call TRBJ2-2, with a possible D match to TRBD1 (6 bases). Trimming cost V 4 bases and J 2 bases, with 8 bases left between them. The CDR3 covers 14 residues. Germline V gene sequence: CDR1 ENHRY, CDR2 SYGVKD.

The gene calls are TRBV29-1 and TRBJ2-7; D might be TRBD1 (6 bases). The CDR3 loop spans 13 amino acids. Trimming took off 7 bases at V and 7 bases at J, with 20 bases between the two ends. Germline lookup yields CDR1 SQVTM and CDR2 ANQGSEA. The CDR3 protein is CSANQGFGGEQYF. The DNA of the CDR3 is TGCAGCGCGAACCAGGGGTTCGGCGGGGAGCAGTACTTC.

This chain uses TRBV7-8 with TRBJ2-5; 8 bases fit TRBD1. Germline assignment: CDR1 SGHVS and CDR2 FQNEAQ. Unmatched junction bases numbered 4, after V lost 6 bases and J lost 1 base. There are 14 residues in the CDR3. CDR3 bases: TGTGCCAGCAGTTCAGGACAGGGCCAAGAGACCCAGTACTTC. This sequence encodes CASSSGQGQETQYF.

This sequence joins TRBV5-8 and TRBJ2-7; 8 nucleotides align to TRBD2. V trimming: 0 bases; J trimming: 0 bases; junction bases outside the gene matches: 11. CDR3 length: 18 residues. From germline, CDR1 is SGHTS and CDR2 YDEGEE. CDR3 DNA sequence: TGTGCCAGCAGCTTGGCCTTTACTAGCGGAACCAGCTCCTACGAGCAGTACTTC. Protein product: CASSLAFTSGTSSYEQYF.

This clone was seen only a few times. DNA for the CDR3: TGTGCCAGCAGCTCTCTGCACAGGGGCCCATGGGGAAATCAGCCCCAGCATTTT. It translates to CASSSLHRGPWGNQPQHF. The rearrangement uses TRBV7-7 and TRBJ1-5; 7 bases map to TRBD1. The germline V gene encodes CDR1 SSHAT and CDR2 FNYEAQ (reference sequence). The CDR3 extends over 18 amino acids. V shed 4 bases and J 4 bases; nucleotides not matched to a gene: 16.

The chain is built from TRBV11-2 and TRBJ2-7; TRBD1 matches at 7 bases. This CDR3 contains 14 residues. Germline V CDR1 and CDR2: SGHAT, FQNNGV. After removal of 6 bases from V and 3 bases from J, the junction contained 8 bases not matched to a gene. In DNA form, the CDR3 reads TGTGCCAGCAGGACCCCGGGACAGCACTACGAGCAGTACTTC. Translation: CASRTPGQHYEQYF.

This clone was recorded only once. The CDR3 here is CASSDWGGRKDYGYTF. As DNA, the CDR3 is TGTGCCAGTAGTGACTGGGGGGGGAGAAAGGACTATGGCTACACCTTC. The V call is TRBV19, the J call TRBJ1-2, with D possibly being TRBD1 (5 bases). Germline V gene lookup returns CDR1 LNHDA and CDR2 SQIVND (reference sequence). The CDR3 contains 16 residues. The V gene lost 5 bases and the J gene lost 3 bases, with 19 bases spanning the gap.

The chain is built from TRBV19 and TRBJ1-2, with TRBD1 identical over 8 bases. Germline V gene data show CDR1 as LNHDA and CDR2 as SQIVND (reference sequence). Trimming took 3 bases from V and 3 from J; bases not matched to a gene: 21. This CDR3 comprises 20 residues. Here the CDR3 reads CASSISRSIVRTGYDYGYTF. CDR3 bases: TGTGCCAGTAGTATCAGCCGATCCATCGTGCGGACAGGGTACGACTATGGCTACACCTTC. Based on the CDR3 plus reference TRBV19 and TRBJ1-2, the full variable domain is DGGITQSPKYLFRKEGQNVTLSCEQNLNHDAMYWYRQDPGQGLRLIYYSQIVNDFQKGDIAEGYSVSREKKESFPLTVTSAQKNPTAFYLCASSISRSIVRTGYDYGYTFGSGTRLTVV.

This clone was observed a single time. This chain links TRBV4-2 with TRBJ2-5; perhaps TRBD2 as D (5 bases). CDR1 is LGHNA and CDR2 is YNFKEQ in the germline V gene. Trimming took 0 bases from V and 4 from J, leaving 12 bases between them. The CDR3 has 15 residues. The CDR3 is CASSQDSLAGETQYF. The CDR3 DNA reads TGTGCCAGCAGCCAAGATTCCCTAGCTGGAGAGACCCAGTACTTC.

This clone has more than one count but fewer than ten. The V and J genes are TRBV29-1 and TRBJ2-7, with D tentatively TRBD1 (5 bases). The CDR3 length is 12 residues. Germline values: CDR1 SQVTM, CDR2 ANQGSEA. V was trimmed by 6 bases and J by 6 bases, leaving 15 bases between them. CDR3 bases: TGCAGCGTCGCGCACCCCCAGGGCGAGCAGTACTTC. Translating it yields CSVAHPQGEQYF.

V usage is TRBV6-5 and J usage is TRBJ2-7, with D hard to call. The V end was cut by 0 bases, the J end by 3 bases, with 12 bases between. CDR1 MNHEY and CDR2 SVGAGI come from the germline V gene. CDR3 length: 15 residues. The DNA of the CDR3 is TGTGCCAGCAGTTACTCGAACGTGAGAAGCTACGAGCAGTACTTC. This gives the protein CASSYSNVRSYEQYF.